The 10 T cell receptor beta chains presented below share a single source sample, sequenced in a study of glioma-infiltrating T cells after dendritic cell vaccination. The time point: after dendritic cell vaccination, including at tumor progression/relapse. TCRdb's table, derived via immunoSEQ multiplex PCR, lists solely in-frame clones and lacks some. The repertoire holds 100,000 or so clones, around 87% seen once, with over 2.5% in the top ten. The sequences come from blood, collected after dendritic cell vaccination. The receptors here all came from a human donor with glioblastoma.

The rearrangement links TRBV4-1 to TRBJ2-2; unclear D gene. Trimming shortened V by 2 bases and J by 1 base, and 5 bases separated the two germline ends. Per germline, CDR1 MGHRA and CDR2 YSYEKL. This CDR3 region has 14 residues. The CDR3 here is CASSQPGNTGELFF. CDR3 DNA sequence: TGCGCCAGCAGCCAACCAGGGAACACCGGGGAGCTGTTTTTT.

In this sample, this clone turned up once. The J gene is TRBJ2-2, the V gene TRBV9; no definite D call. The V end lost 0 bases, the J end lost 0 bases, and 9 bases lay between the germline ends. Germline CDR1 is SGDLS and CDR2 is YYNGEE. The CDR3 has 16 amino acids. CDR3 sequence: CASSVEYFSNTGELFF. CDR3 nucleotide sequence: TGTGCCAGCAGCGTAGAGTACTTTTCGAACACCGGGGAGCTGTTTTTT.

This clone has more than one count but fewer than ten. The J gene is TRBJ2-5, the V gene TRBV19; the D gene is possibly TRBD2 (5 bases). CDR1 LNHDA and CDR2 SQIVND come from the germline V gene (reference sequence). The CDR3 consists of 13 residues. The germline V and J ends were trimmed by 5 bases and 14 bases, with 21 bases remaining between them. The CDR3 loop reads CASSETRGASVYF. CDR3 sequence (DNA): TGTGCCAGTAGTGAAACTAGAGGTGCTTCCGTTTACTTC.

J is TRBJ2-1 and V is TRBV25-1; unclear D gene. Germline V gives CDR1 MGHDK, CDR2 SYGVNS. The V and J ends lost 1 base and 6 bases respectively, with 10 bases between them. This CDR3 contains 14 residues. This CDR3 is CASSEFLVRNEQFF. CDR3 bases: TGTGCCAGCAGTGAATTCCTAGTCCGCAATGAGCAGTTCTTC.

V is TRBV4-1 and J is TRBJ2-5, with TRBD2 matching 7 bases. The CDR3 is 15 amino acids. Germline V CDR1 and CDR2: MGHRA, YSYEKL. V lost 1 base, J lost 4 bases, and 6 bases stayed unmatched. The CDR3 region is CASSQVWTGGETQYF. Written as DNA, the CDR3 is TGCGCCAGCAGCCAAGTTTGGACGGGGGGAGAGACCCAGTACTTC.

The genes are TRBV30 and TRBJ1-1, with D unresolved. Germline lookup yields CDR1 GTSNPN and CDR2 SVGIG (reference sequence). Trimming stripped 3 bases from V and 11 bases from J, with 19 bases between. There are 13 residues in the CDR3. DNA of the CDR3: TGTGCCTGGAGGTTAGAGCGAGACGCAAGGGCTTTCTTT. It yields the protein CAWRLERDARAFF.

J is TRBJ2-7 and V is TRBV5-1; 10 bases align to TRBD1. From germline, CDR1 is SGHRS and CDR2 YFSETQ. The CDR3 consists of 15 residues. Trimming cost V 0 bases and J 2 bases; bases outside gene matches: 2. The CDR3 here is CASSLAGTGAYEQYF. As DNA, the CDR3 is TGCGCCAGCAGCTTGGCCGGGACAGGGGCCTACGAGCAGTACTTC.

The chain joins TRBV30 to TRBJ1-4; TRBD1 might be the D (6 bases). V was pared by 2 bases and J by 5 bases, with 21 bases between. CDR1 and CDR2 from the germline V gene are GTSNPN and SVGIG (reference sequence). This CDR3 spans 17 amino acids. CDR3 nucleotides: TGTGCCTGGAGTCCCGATAGGGGGGGACGGTTAAATGAAAAACTGTTTTTT. Protein: CAWSPDRGGRLNEKLFF.

This chain uses TRBV4-1 with TRBJ1-1, with a weak D call TRBD1 (6 bases). This CDR3 spans 16 amino acids. In germline, CDR1 is MGHRA, CDR2 YSYEKL. Trimming cost V 7 bases and J 5 bases, with 23 bases left between them. This CDR3 is CASTRGNQGYVTEAFF. As DNA, the CDR3 is TGCGCCAGCACAAGAGGGAACCAGGGGTATGTGACTGAAGCTTTCTTT.

This rearrangement joins TRBV14 to TRBJ1-1, with D possibly matching TRBD1 (6 bases). The V and J ends lost 4 bases and 0 bases respectively, with 15 bases between them. The CDR3 is 16 amino acids. Germline V lookup: CDR1 SGHDN, CDR2 FVKESK. DNA for the CDR3: TGTGCCAGCAGCCGATTAGGGGGTCAGCTGAACACTGAAGCTTTCTTT. Amino acids: CASSRLGGQLNTEAFF.